Listed here are 4 T cell receptor beta chains from one sample, sequenced in a study of blood T cell repertoires in COVID-19 (dated by TCRdb to 2018 to 2021). The library was prepared using the immunoSEQ multiplex PCR assay. TCRdb provides this immuneACCESS table in a form limited to in-frame rearrangements. Some clones are lacking; in checked studies, under half of them reflect an unresolved V gene, and why the rest are absent is not known. The sample includes 250,000 to 300,000 clones, with 70% to 90% observed a single time. Jointly, the top ten make up 12% of the sample. Sequencing used peripheral blood. The receptors shown here come from a woman aged 30 to 39 with COVID-19, enrolled during active disease.

This clone turned up a few times. V is TRBV5-1 and J is TRBJ2-1; 7 bases map to TRBD1. The CDR3 has 15 amino acids. Germline loops: CDR1 SGHRS, CDR2 YFSETQ. Losses at the gene ends were 4 bases for V and 0 bases for J; bases not matched to a gene: 4. This CDR3 is CASSPGTDSYNEQFF. The CDR3 region has the DNA TGCGCCAGCAGCCCGGGGACAGACTCCTACAATGAGCAGTTCTTC.

The chain links TRBV5-4 to TRBJ2-2; TRBD2 is a possible D gene (5 bases). V lost 1 base and J 2 bases, leaving 15 bases between the germline ends. The CDR3 has 17 residues. CDR1 is SGHNT, CDR2 YYREEE, per germline (reference sequence). For the CDR3, the DNA is TGTGCCAGCAGCTTGAGGAAAAGGACTTACAACACCGGGGAGCTGTTTTTT. This translates into CASSLRKRTYNTGELFF.

The V call is TRBV11-2, the J call TRBJ2-7; D is perhaps TRBD1 (7 bases). Trimming removed 3 bases at V and 0 bases at J, with 18 bases between. The CDR3 length is 17 residues. The germline V gene encodes CDR1 SGHAT and CDR2 FQNNGV. The CDR3 DNA reads as TGTGCCAGCAGCTTCCTTCGAGGAGGGGGCAACTCCTACGAGCAGTACTTC. It specifies CASSFLRGGGNSYEQYF.

The table lists this clone with a few counts. The chain recombines TRBV19 with TRBJ1-1; D is uncertain. Germline CDR1 is LNHDA and CDR2 is SQIVND (reference sequence). This CDR3 region has 12 residues. V was pared by 5 bases and J by 1 base, with 5 bases between. As DNA, the CDR3 is TGTGCCAGTAGTTACAGGAACACTGAAGCTTTCTTT. Translating gives CASSYRNTEAFF.